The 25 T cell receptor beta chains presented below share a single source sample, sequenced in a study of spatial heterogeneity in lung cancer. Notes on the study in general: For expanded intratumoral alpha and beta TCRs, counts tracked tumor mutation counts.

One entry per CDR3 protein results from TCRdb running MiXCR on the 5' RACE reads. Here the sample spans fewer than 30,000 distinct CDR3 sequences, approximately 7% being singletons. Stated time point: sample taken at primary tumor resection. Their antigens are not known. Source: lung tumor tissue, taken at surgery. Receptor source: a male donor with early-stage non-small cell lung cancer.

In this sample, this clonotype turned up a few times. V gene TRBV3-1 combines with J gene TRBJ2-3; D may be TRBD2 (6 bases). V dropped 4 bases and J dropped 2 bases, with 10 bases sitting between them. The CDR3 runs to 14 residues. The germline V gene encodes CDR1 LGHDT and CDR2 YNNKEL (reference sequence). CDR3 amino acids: CASSPGLNTDTQYF. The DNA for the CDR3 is TGTGCCAGCAGCCCGGGACTTAACACAGATACGCAGTATTTT.

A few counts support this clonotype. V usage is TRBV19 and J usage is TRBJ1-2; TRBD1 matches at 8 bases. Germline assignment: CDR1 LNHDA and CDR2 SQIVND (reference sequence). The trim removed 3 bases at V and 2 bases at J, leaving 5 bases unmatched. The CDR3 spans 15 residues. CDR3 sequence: CASSIWDRRNYGYTF. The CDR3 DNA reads TGTGCCAGTAGTATCTGGGACAGGAGAAACTATGGCTACACCTTC.

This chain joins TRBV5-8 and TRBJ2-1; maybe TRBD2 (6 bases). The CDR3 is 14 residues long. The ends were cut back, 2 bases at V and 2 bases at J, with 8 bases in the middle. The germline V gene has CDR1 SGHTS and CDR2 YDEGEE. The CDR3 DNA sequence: TGTGCCAGCAGCTTTGGAGGGACCTACAATGAGCAGTTCTTC. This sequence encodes CASSFGGTYNEQFF.

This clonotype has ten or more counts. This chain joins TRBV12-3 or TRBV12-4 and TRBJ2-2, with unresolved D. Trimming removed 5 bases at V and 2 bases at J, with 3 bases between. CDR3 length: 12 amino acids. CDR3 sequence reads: CASSPNTGELFF. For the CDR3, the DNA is TGTGCCAGCAGTCCTAACACCGGGGAGCTGTTTTTT.

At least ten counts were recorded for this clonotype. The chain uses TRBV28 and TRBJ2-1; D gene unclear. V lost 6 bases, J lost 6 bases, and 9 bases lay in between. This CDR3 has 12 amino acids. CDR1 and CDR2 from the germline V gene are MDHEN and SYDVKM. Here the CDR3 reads CASSRWGNEQFF. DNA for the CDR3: TGTGCCAGCAGCCGCTGGGGCAATGAGCAGTTCTTC.

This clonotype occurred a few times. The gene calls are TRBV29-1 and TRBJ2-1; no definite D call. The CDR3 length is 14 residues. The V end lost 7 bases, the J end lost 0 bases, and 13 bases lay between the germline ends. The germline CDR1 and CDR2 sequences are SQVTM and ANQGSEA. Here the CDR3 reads CSAPSSGSYNEQFF. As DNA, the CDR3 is TGCAGCGCCCCCTCCTCGGGCTCCTACAATGAGCAGTTCTTC.

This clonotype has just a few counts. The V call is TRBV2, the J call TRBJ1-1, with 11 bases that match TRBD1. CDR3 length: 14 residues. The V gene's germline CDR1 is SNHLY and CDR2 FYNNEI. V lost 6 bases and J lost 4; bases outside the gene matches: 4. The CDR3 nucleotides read TGTGCCAGCAGCGGGGACAGGGGGTCCACTGAAGCTTTCTTT. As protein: CASSGDRGSTEAFF.

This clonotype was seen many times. CDR3 bases: TGTGCCAGCAGCCAGGGATACAGGGGGAACACTGAAGCTTTCTTT. Protein sequence: CASSQGYRGNTEAFF. The rearrangement uses TRBV7-8 and TRBJ1-1; 7 bases are a match to TRBD1. Trimming at V came to 5 bases and at J to 1 base, leaving 7 bases not matched to a gene. Germline CDR1 SGHVS, CDR2 FQNEAQ. The CDR3 loop spans 15 amino acids.

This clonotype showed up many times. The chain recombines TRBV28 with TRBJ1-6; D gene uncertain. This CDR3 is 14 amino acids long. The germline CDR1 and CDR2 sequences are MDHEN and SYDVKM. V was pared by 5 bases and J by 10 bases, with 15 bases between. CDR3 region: CASSLTTEQSPLHF. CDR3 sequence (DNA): TGTGCCAGCAGTCTCACCACGGAACAGTCACCCCTCCACTTT.

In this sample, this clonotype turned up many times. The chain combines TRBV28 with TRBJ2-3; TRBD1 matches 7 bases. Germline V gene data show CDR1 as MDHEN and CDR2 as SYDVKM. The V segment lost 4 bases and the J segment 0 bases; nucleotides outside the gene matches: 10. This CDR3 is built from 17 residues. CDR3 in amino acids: CASSSDRLDLSTDTQYF. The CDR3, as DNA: TGTGCCAGCAGTTCGGACAGGTTGGACCTTAGCACAGATACGCAGTATTTT.

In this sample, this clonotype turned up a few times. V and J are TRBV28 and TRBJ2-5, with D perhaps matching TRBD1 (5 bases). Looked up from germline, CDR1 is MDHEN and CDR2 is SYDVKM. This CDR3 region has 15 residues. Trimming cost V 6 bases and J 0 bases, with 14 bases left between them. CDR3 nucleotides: TGTGCCAGCAGGATGGTCAGGGCAGACCAAGAGACCCAGTACTTC. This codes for CASRMVRADQETQYF.

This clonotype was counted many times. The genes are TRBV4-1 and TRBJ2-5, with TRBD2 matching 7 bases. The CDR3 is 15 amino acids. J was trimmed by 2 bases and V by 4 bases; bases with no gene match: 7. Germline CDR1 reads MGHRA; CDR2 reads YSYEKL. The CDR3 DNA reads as TGCGCCAGCAGCCTCCTGACTAGCCGGCAAGAGACCCAGTACTTC. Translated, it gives CASSLLTSRQETQYF.

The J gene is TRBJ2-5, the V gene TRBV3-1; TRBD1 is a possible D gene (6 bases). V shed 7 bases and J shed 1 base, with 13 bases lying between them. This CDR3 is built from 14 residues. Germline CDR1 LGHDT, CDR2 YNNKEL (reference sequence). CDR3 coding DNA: TGTGCCAGCACCCTTAAAGGGGGCCAAGAGACCCAGTACTTC. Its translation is CASTLKGGQETQYF.

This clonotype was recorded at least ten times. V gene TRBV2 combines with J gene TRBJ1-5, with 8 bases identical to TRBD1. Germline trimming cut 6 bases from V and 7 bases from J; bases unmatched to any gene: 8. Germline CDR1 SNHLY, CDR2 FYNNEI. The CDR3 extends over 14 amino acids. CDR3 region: CASSDRGGRQPQHF. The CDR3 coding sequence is TGTGCCAGCAGCGACAGGGGAGGACGGCAGCCCCAGCATTTT. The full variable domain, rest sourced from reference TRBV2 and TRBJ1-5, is EPEVTQTPSHQVTQMGQEVILRCVPISNHLYFYWYRQILGQKVEFLVSFYNNEISEKSEIFDDQFSVERPDGSNFTLKIRSTKLEDSAMYFCASSDRGGRQPQHFGDGTRLSIL.

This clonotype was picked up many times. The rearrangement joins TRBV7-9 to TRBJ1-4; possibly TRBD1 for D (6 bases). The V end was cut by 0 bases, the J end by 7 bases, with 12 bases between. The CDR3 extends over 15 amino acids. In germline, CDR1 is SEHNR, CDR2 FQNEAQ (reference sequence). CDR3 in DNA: TGTGCCAGCAGCTTAGCGTGGGGGCTCGGTGAAAAACTGTTTTTT. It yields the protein CASSLAWGLGEKLFF. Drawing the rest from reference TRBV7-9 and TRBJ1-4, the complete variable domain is DTGVSQNPRHKITKRGQNVTFRCDPISEHNRLYWYRQTLGQGPEFLTYFQNEAQLEKSRLLSDRFSAERPKGSFSTLEIQRTEQGDSAMYLCASSLAWGLGEKLFFGSGTQLSVL.

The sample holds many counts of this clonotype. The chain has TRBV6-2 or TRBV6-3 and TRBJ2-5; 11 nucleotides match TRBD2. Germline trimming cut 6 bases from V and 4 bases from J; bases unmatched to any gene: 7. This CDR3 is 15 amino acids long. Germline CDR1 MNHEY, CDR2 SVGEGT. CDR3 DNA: TGTGCCAGCAGGAATAGCGGGGGGGCGGGAGAGACCCAGTACTTC. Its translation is CASRNSGGAGETQYF.

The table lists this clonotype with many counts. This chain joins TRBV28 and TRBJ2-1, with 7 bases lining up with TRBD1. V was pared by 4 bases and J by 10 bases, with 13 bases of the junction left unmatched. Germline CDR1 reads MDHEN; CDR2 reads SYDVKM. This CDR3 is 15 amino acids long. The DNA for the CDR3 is TGTGCCAGCAGTTCAGCCGGAGACAGGGACGAGGAGCAGTTCTTC. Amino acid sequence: CASSSAGDRDEEQFF. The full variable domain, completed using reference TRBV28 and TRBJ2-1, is DVKVTQSSRYLVKRTGEKVFLECVQDMDHENMFWYRQDPGLGLRLIYFSYDVKMKEKGDIPEGYSVSREKKERFSLILESASTNQTSMYLCASSSAGDRDEEQFFGPGTRLTVL.

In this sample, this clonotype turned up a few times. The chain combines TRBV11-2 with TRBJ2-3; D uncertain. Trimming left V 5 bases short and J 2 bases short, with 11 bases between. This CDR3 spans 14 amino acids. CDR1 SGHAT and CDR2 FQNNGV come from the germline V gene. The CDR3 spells CASSIGPTTDTQYF. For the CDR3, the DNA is TGTGCCAGCAGCATCGGTCCTACCACAGATACGCAGTATTTT.

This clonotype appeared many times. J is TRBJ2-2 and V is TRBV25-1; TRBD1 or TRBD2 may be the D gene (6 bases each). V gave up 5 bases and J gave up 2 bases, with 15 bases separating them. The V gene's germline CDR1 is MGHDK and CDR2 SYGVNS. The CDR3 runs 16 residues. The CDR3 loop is CASSPWGAANTGELFF. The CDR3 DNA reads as TGTGCCAGCAGTCCCTGGGGGGCGGCCAACACCGGGGAGCTGTTTTTT.

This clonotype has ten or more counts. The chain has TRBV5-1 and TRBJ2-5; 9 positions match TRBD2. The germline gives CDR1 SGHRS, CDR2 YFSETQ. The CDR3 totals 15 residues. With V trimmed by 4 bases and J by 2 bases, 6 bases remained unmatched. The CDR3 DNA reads TGCGCCAGCAGCCAGCCTAGCGGGGTACAAGAGACCCAGTACTTC. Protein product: CASSQPSGVQETQYF.

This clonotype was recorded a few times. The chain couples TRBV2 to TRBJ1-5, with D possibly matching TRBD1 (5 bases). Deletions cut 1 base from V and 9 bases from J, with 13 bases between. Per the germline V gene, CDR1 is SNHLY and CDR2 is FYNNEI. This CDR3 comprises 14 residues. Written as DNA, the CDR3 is TGTGCCAGCAGTGAAGTGGCCGCGGACATGCCCCAGCATTTT. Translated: CASSEVAADMPQHF.

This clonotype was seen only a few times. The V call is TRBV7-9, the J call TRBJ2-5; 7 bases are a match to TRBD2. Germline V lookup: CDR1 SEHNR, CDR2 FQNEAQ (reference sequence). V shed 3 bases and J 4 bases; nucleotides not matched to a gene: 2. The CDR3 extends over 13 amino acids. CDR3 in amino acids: CASSLGRGETQYF. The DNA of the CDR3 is TGTGCCAGCAGCTTGGGGAGGGGAGAGACCCAGTACTTC.

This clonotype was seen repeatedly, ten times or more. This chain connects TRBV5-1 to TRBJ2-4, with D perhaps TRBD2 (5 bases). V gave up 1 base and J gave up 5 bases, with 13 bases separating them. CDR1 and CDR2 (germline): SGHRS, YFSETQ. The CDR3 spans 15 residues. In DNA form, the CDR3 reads TGCGCCAGCAGCTTGAGAGGGAGTACCGAAAACATTCAGTACTTC. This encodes CASSLRGSTENIQYF.

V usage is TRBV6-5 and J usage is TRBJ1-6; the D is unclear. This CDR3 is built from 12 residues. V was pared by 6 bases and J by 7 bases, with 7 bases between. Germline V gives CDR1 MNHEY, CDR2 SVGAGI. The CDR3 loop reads CASRLTNSPLHF. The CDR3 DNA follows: TGTGCCAGCAGGCTAACAAATTCACCCCTCCACTTT.

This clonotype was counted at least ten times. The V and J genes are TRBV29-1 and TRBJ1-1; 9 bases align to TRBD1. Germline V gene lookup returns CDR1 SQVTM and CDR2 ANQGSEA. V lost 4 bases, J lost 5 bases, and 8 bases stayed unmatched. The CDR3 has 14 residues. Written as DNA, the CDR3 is TGCAGCGTTGTAGGACAGGGGCGAGAAACTGAAGCTTTCTTT. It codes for CSVVGQGRETEAFF.